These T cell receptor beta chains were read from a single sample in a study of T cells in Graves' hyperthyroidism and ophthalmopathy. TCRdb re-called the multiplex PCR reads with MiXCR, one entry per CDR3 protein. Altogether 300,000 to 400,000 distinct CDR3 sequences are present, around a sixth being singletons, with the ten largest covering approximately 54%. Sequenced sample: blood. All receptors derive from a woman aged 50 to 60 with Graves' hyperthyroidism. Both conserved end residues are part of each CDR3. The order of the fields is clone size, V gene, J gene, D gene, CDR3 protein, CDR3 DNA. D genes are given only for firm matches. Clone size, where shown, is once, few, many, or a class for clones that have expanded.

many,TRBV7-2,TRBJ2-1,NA,CASSLDGSSYNEQFF,TGCGCCAGCAGCTTGGATGGGAGCTCCTACAATGAGCAGTTCTTC
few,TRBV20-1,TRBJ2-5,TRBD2,CSASLLAAQETQYF,TGCAGTGCTAGCTTACTAGCGGCTCAAGAGACCCAGTACTTC
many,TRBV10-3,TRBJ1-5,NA,CAISETGRGQPQHF,TGTGCCATCAGTGAAACAGGGCGAGGTCAGCCCCAGCATTTT
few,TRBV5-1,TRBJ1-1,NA,CASSPGAGVTEAFF,TGCGCCAGCAGCCCGGGGGCAGGGGTCACTGAAGCTTTCTTT
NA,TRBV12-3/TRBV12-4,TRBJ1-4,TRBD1,CASSAQGAGNEKLFF,TGTGCCAGCAGTGCCCAGGGGGCAGGAAATGAAAAACTGTTTTTT
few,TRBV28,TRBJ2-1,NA,CAINEGPYNEQFF,TGTGCTATCAACGAGGGCCCCTACAATGAGCAGTTCTTC
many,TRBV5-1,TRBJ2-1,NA,CASSLDVGAWEFF,TGCGCCAGCAGCTTGGATGTTGGGGCGTGGGAGTTCTTC
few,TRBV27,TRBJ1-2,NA,CASSLQDPYGYTF,TGTGCCAGCAGCTTGCAGGATCCCTATGGCTACACCTTC
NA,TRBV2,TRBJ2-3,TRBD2,CASILLAGTPTDTQYF,TGTGCCAGCATCTTATTAGCGGGGACTCCCACAGATACGCAGTATTTT
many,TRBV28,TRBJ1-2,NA,CASSSPSAPFYGYTF,TGTGCCAGCAGTTCCCCCTCTGCACCCTTCTATGGCTACACCTTC
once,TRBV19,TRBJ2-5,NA,CASSMRDRETQYF,TGTGCCAGTAGTATGAGGGACCGGGAGACCCAGTACTTC
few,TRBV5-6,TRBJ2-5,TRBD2,CASSWTSGRAPQETQYF,TGTGCCAGCAGCTGGACTAGCGGGAGGGCCCCCCAAGAGACCCAGTACTTC
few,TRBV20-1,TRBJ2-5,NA,CSARDSFGTPGTQYF,TGCAGTGCTAGAGATTCGTTTGGGACGCCGGGGACCCAGTACTTC
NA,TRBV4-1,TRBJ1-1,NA,CASSLYDRQNTEAFF,TGCGCCAGCAGCCTCTACGACAGGCAGAACACTGAAGCTTTCTTT
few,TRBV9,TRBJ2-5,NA,CASSYAPAPKETQYF,TGTGCCAGCAGCTATGCTCCCGCCCCCAAAGAGACCCAGTACTTC
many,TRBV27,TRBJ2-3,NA,CASSTGARTDTQYF,TGTGCCAGCAGTACGGGGGCGCGCACAGATACGCAGTATTTT
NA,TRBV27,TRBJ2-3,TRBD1,CASNPALTGADSTDTQYF,TGTGCCAGCAACCCGGCATTAACAGGGGCGGATAGCACAGATACGCAGTATTTT
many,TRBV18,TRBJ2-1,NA,CASSFQRTYNEQFF,TGTGCCAGCTCCTTCCAGCGGACCTACAATGAGCAGTTCTTC
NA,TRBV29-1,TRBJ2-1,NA,CSVTQGSYNEQFF,TGCAGCGTTACACAAGGCTCCTACAATGAGCAGTTCTTC
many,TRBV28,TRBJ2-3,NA,CASSKQGSDTQYF,TGTGCCAGCAGTAAGCAGGGGTCAGATACGCAGTATTTT
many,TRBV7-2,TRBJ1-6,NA,CASRQPNSPLHF,TGTGCCAGCAGGCAGCCCAATTCACCCCTCCACTTT
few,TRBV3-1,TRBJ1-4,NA,CASSRGDVLNEKLFF,TGTGCCAGCAGCCGAGGAGATGTGCTTAATGAAAAACTGTTTTTT
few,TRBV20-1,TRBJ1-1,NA,CSASGLTTEAFF,TGCAGTGCTAGTGGCCTGACAACTGAAGCTTTCTTT
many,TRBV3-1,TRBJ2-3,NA,CASSQGEDTQYF,TGTGCCAGCAGCCAAGGGGAAGATACGCAGTATTTT
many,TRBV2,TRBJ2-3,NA,CAVTGPSTDTQYF,TGTGCCGTTACGGGACCGAGCACAGATACGCAGTATTTT
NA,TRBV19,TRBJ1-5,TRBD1,CASSTTGGAQPQHF,TGTGCCAGTAGTACCACAGGGGGGGCTCAGCCCCAGCATTTT
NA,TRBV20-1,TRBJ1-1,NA,CSARVRLGGVRRSEAFF,TGCAGTGCTAGAGTGCGTCTTGGAGGGGTCCGTCGGTCTGAAGCTTTCTTT
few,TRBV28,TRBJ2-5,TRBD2,CASSSWTSGRGSQYF,TGTGCCAGCAGTTCATGGACTAGCGGTAGGGGGTCCCAGTACTTC
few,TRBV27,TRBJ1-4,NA,CASSLMFGEKLFF,TGTGCCAGCAGTTTAATGTTTGGTGAAAAACTGTTTTTT
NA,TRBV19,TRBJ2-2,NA,CASYDSESFGELFF,TGTGCCAGTTATGATAGCGAGAGCTTCGGGGAGCTGTTTTTT
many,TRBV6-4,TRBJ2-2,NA,CASSDGDTGELFF,TGTGCCAGCAGTGACGGCGACACCGGGGAGCTGTTTTTT
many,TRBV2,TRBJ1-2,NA,CAAYTLDTRTYGYTF,TGTGCCGCATACACTCTGGACACAAGAACCTATGGCTACACCTTC
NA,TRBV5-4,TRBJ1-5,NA,CASSLYRERSNQPQHF,TGTGCCAGCAGCTTGTATCGCGAAAGGAGCAATCAGCCCCAGCATTTT
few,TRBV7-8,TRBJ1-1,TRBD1,CASSDREGNTEAFF,TGTGCCAGCAGTGACAGGGAAGGGAACACTGAAGCTTTCTTT
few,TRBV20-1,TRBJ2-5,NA,CSAPPGLIQETQYF,TGCAGTGCTCCCCCGGGACTTATCCAAGAGACCCAGTACTTC
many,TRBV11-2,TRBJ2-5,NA,CASSLAPVQETQYF,TGTGCCAGCAGCTTAGCCCCGGTCCAAGAGACCCAGTACTTC
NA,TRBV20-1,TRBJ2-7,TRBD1,CSAGQGVGEQYF,TGCAGTGCTGGACAGGGCGTAGGCGAGCAGTACTTC
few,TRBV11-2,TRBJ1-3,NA,CASSLARRFRVVNTIYF,TGTGCCAGCAGCTTGGCGAGACGGTTCAGGGTGGTAAACACCATATATTTT
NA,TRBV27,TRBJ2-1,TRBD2,CASSHLPYLAGGNEQFF,TGTGCCAGCAGCCACCTCCCTTATCTAGCGGGAGGTAATGAGCAGTTCTTC
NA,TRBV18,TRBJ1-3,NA,CASSPSEAPSGNTIYF,TGTGCCAGCTCACCGAGTGAAGCGCCCTCTGGAAACACCATATATTTT
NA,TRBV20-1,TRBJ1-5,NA,CSARGPLSNQPQHF,TGCAGTGCTAGGGGGCCCCTTAGCAATCAGCCCCAGCATTTT
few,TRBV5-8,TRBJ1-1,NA,CASSSTAANPEAFF,TGTGCCAGCAGCTCGACAGCCGCCAACCCAGAAGCTTTCTTT
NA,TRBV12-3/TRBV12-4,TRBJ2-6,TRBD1,CASSTGVSGANVLTF,TGTGCCAGCAGCACAGGGGTCTCCGGGGCCAACGTCCTGACTTTC